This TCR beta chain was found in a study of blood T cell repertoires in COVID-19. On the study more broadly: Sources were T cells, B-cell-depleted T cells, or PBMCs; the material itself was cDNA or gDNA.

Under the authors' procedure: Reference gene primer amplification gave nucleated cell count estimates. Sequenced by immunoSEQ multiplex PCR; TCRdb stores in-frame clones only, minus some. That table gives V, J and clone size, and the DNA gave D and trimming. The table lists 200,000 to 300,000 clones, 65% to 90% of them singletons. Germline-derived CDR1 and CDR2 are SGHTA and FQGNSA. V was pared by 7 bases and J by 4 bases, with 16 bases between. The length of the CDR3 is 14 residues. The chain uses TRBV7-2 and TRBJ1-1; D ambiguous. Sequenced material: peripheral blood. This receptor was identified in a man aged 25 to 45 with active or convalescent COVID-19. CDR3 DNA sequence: TGTGCCAGCATCTCCGGAGGGTACGTCACTGAAGCTTTCTTT. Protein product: CASISGGYVTEAFF.